The 5 T cell receptor beta chains below all came from one sample that was sequenced in a study of identical twins. TCRdb itself ran the 5' RACE reads through MiXCR, one entry per CDR3 protein. The sample consists of hundreds of thousands of distinct CDR3 sequences, 6.1% of them appearing once. The sample comprised naive T cells sorted from blood. The origin of the receptors is a man between 18 and 35 years old in good health.

Worth noting for this clonotype: A junction boundary mismatches the germline segment, possibly from a read error. The CDR3 sequence is CASSQPPGETSIF. The CDR3 DNA reads TGTGCCAGCAGCCAACCACCAGGGGAGACTAGCATTTTC. V usage is TRBV3-1 and J usage is TRBJ2-7, with D tentatively TRBD2 (7 bases). The CDR3 totals 13 residues. Germline CDR1 LGHDT, CDR2 YNNKEL (reference sequence).

This clonotype was recorded at least ten times. The chain joins TRBV9 to TRBJ2-1, with TRBD2 identical over 12 bases. The CDR3 is 17 amino acids. With 2 bases clipped from V and 6 bases from J, the junction kept 9 bases outside the gene matches. Germline V lookup: CDR1 SGDLS, CDR2 YYNGEE. The CDR3 bases are TGTGCCAGCAGCGTGTCCTTCCTAGCGGGAGGGCCCAATGAGCAGTTCTTC. Protein: CASSVSFLAGGPNEQFF.

This chain uses TRBV9 with TRBJ1-2; 7 nucleotides match TRBD1. The CDR3 is made up of 14 amino acids. Losses at the gene ends were 0 bases for V and 2 bases for J; bases not matched to a gene: 1. The germline V gene has CDR1 SGDLS and CDR2 YYNGEE. The CDR3 loop is CASSVGTGNYGYTF. CDR3 nucleotide sequence: TGTGCCAGCAGCGTAGGGACAGGAAACTATGGCTACACCTTC.

V usage is TRBV19 and J usage is TRBJ1-5; 9 bases line up with TRBD1. After removal of 3 bases from V and 5 bases from J, the junction contained 11 bases not matched to a gene. The CDR3 totals 17 residues. Germline V gives CDR1 LNHDA, CDR2 SQIVND (reference sequence). The CDR3 protein is CASSIAQGARSHQPQHF. DNA of the CDR3: TGTGCCAGTAGTATCGCACAGGGGGCACGATCTCATCAGCCCCAGCATTTT.

This clonotype was seen more than once but under ten times. The chain uses TRBV20-1 and TRBJ2-5, with 10 bases aligning to TRBD2. Germline assignment: CDR1 DFQATT and CDR2 SNEGSKA (reference sequence). The CDR3 runs to 14 residues. V lost 3 bases and J lost 0; bases outside the gene matches: 1. The CDR3 region is CSASGTSDQETQYF. In DNA, the CDR3 is TGCAGTGCTAGCGGGACTAGCGACCAAGAGACCCAGTACTTC.